These T cell receptor beta chains were read from a single sample in a study of cytomegalovirus exposure and HLA in healthy donors. Measured with immunoSEQ multiplex PCR; TCRdb has only the in-frame clones, and not every one. The table shows some 120,000 clones, with over 75% occurring only once. Sequencing input: PBMCs. The receptors shown here come from a woman aged 18-29 years in good health and CMV-seronegative. CDR3s leave out the opening cysteine and the closing phenylalanine or tryptophan. The D gene is left open where the match is weak.

D: TRBD2
length: 13
V: TRBV7-2
J: TRBJ2-5
CDR3: ASSSPGGSQETQY

D: TRBD2
length: 13
V: TRBV5-1
J: TRBJ2-1
CDR3: ASSFLTSGTGEQF

D: TRBD1
length: 14
V: TRBV19
J: TRBJ2-4
CDR3: ASKPRGLVSPNIQY

D: TRBD1
length: 13
V: TRBV10-3
J: TRBJ2-7
CDR3: AISESGQGDNEQY

D: -
length: 13
V: TRBV18
J: TRBJ2-1
CDR3: ASSPSYEGRSEQF

D: -
length: 9
V: TRBV20-1
J: TRBJ1-2
CDR3: SARRARGYT

D: TRBD1
length: 15
V: TRBV27
J: TRBJ2-7
CDR3: ASSPGTGDPCPYEQY

D: -
length: 8
V: TRBV2
J: TRBJ2-1
CDR3: ASSDGEQF

D: -
length: 12
V: TRBV29-1
J: TRBJ2-7
CDR3: SVGGRLGAYEQY

D: -
length: 11
V: TRBV12-5
J: TRBJ2-3
CDR3: ASGLGATDTQY

D: -
length: 12
V: TRBV30
J: TRBJ1-2
CDR3: AWNRLPGTYGYT

D: -
length: 12
V: TRBV19
J: TRBJ1-2
CDR3: ASSMSGLNYGYT

D: -
length: 11
V: TRBV16
J: TRBJ2-2
CDR3: ASSQATARELF

D: -
length: 11
V: TRBV4-1
J: TRBJ2-1
CDR3: ASSQASYNEQF

D: TRBD1
length: 12
V: TRBV4-1
J: TRBJ2-1
CDR3: ASMVRDREDEQF

D: -
length: 12
V: TRBV6-5
J: TRBJ1-2
CDR3: ASSYSTGTNGYT

D: -
length: 14
V: TRBV7-2
J: TRBJ2-4
CDR3: ASSFRGDLAKNSQY

D: TRBD2
length: 12
V: TRBV29-1
J: TRBJ2-5
CDR3: SALGTSIWETQY

D: TRBD1
length: 16
V: TRBV4-2
J: TRBJ2-7
CDR3: ASSHNPITGVGSYEQY

D: -
length: 15
V: TRBV4-3
J: TRBJ1-1
CDR3: ASSQERVGQLNTEAF

D: TRBD1
length: 13
V: TRBV5-1
J: TRBJ1-1
CDR3: ASSLEGAAYTEAF

D: -
length: 15
V: TRBV6-1
J: TRBJ2-2
CDR3: ASSEEKQGGRAGELF

D: TRBD1
length: 13
V: TRBV6-5
J: TRBJ1-4
CDR3: ASTPRGTVNEKLF

D: TRBD1
length: 12
V: TRBV30
J: TRBJ1-1
CDR3: AFLPGQGNTEAF

D: TRBD1
length: 12
V: TRBV9
J: TRBJ2-1
CDR3: ASSPRTGGFEQF

D: -
length: 13
V: TRBV18
J: TRBJ2-6
CDR3: ASSRRVDGANVLT

D: -
length: 12
V: TRBV7-9
J: TRBJ2-5
CDR3: ASSLDPLWETQY

D: -
length: 12
V: TRBV6-5
J: TRBJ1-2
CDR3: ASSYSEGMNGYT

D: -
length: 12
V: TRBV19
J: TRBJ1-2
CDR3: ASSMAQDSYGYT